A selection of T cell receptor beta chains follows, all from one sample in a study of blood T cell repertoires in COVID-19. Repertoires were generated with immunoSEQ multiplex PCR, while TCRdb's copy carries only in-frame clones and drops some. The data contain over 100,000 clones, about 89% of them seen just once; the ten biggest clones take up 9.5% to 12%. Sequencing was performed on peripheral blood. Receptor source: a woman aged 70-85 years with COVID-19, enrolled during active disease. The conserved cysteine and the conserved F or W are not part of the CDR3 here.

TRBJ2-7 | TRBV19 | ASSMNIGTYEQY
TRBJ1-2 | TRBV28 | ASSPHRGLRGYT
TRBJ1-1 | TRBV30 | AWNFGQPSTEAF
TRBJ2-1 | TRBV28 | ATGGGTYNEQF
TRBJ2-7 | TRBV7-9 | ASSQPPGQGAYNSYEQY
TRBJ2-7 | TRBV28 | ASTAGWPSYEQY
TRBJ2-5 | TRBV5-1 | ASSLAVAGGQETQY
TRBJ1-2 | TRBV5-4 | ASRTGTAEYGYT
TRBJ2-7 | TRBV6-1 | ASSEIGGTGEVYEQY
TRBJ2-7 | TRBV7-3 | ASSFDSSYEQY
TRBJ2-1 | TRBV2 | ASSEKRALNEQF
TRBJ2-1 | TRBV9 | ASSVEGSGDIYDEQF
TRBJ2-2 | TRBV5-1 | ASSGLDRRNTGELF
TRBJ2-5 | TRBV7-2 | ASSLAGTSGGQTQY
TRBJ1-2 | TRBV6-5 | ASSASQGYGYT
TRBJ2-7 | TRBV4-1 | ASSQALAGGSYEQY
TRBJ1-2 | TRBV7-9 | ASSSPGGGYGYT
TRBJ2-3 | TRBV24-1 | ATSDEIRTSGGTDTQY
TRBJ2-5 | TRBV6-4 | ASRREAGGEGTQY
TRBJ1-4 | TRBV30 | AWQQGAVNEKLF
TRBJ1-2 | TRBV5-6 | ASSPGVARHQGYT
TRBJ1-5 | TRBV6-5 | ASNQGFDNQPQH
TRBJ1-1 | TRBV9 | ASSSTLPTGAGVNTEAF
TRBJ1-5 | TRBV6-5 | ASSPTGNQPQH
TRBJ2-5 | TRBV7-9 | ASSLHPGQGVLETQY
TRBJ1-3 | TRBV5-1 | ASSLAGGSALGNTIY
TRBJ2-3 | TRBV10-3 | AISDSPAQADTQY
TRBJ2-4 | TRBV4-2 | ASSQDWGLAGERY
TRBJ2-7 | TRBV6-5 | ASRRGQGNSYEQY
TRBJ2-4 | TRBV11-1 | ASSLAPDRGAVVY
TRBJ2-2 | TRBV5-4 | ASSLPRGTGELF
TRBJ1-2 | TRBV7-2 | ASRPTAGTYGYT
TRBJ2-7 | TRBV28 | ASSRGGTGGLEQY
TRBJ1-5 | TRBV28 | ASSLRPTEGQPQH
TRBJ1-3 | TRBV3-1/TRBV3-2 | ASSQGAGSSGNTIY
TRBJ2-7 | TRBV29-1 | SVEGQGGTYEQY
TRBJ1-6 | TRBV18 | ASREEGDSPLH
TRBJ2-1 | TRBV5-1 | ASSPEGLQNEQF
TRBJ2-1 | TRBV12-5 | ASGSAQLAGDVEQF
TRBJ2-1 | TRBV6-5 | ASSSRDRGSYNEQF
TRBJ1-1 | TRBV18 | ASSQQTGTTEAF
TRBJ2-3 | TRBV28 | ASSLLSGGYTDTQY
TRBJ2-7 | TRBV2 | ASSVSVLAETYEQY
TRBJ1-2 | TRBV7-9 | ASSSTDRGLYGYT
TRBJ2-1 | TRBV2 | ASIEPGLGRNEQF
TRBJ1-2 | TRBV6-1 | ASSEAGGLVPSYGYT
TRBJ2-5 | TRBV5-4 | ASSLGAGEETQY
TRBJ1-2 | TRBV7-9 | ASSFLDRVDYGYT
TRBJ1-2 | TRBV6-5 | ASSTGSANYGYT
TRBJ1-1 | TRBV6-2/TRBV6-3 | ASSPHDYGGSNTEAF
TRBJ2-7 | TRBV6-5 | ASSRTSGHYEQY
TRBJ2-4 | TRBV25-1 | ASSPGTGGFGAKNIQY